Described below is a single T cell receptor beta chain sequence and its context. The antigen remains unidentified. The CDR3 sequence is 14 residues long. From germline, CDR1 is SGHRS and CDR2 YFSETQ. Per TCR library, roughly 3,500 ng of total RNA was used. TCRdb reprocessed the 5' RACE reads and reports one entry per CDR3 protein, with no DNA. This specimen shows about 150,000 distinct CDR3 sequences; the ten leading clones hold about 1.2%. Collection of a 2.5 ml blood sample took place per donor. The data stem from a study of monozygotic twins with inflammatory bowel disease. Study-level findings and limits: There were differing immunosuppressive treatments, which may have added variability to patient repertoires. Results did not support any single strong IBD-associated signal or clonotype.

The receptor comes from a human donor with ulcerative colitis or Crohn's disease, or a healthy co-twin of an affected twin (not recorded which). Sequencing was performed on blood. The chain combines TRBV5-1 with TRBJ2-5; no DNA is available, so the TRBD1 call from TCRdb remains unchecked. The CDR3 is CASSFGQGRETQYF.